The 6 T cell receptor beta chains listed next were all sequenced from one sample in a study of OX40 agonist ivuxolimab in advanced cancers. Sequencing was performed with immunoSEQ multiplex PCR; in TCRdb, only in-frame clones are kept and a portion is missing. The table lists 80,000 to 95,000 clones, about 91% of them singletons, with roughly 0.5% in the top ten. Sequencing was performed on CD4+ or CD8+ T cells sorted from blood, taken in a trial of the OX40 agonist ivuxolimab. Receptor source: an adult with an advanced solid tumor such as melanoma, head and neck, liver or kidney cancer.

The chain uses TRBV6-6 and TRBJ1-4; TRBD1 agrees at 9 bases. The germline CDR1 and CDR2 sequences are MNHNY and SVGAGI (reference sequence). This CDR3 contains 14 residues. J lost 15 bases, V lost 6 bases, and 14 bases had no gene match. The CDR3 reads CASSLPQGADSMFF. CDR3 nucleotide sequence: TGTGCCAGCAGCCTCCCACAGGGGGCGGATTCTATGTTTTTT.

The chain is built from TRBV28 and TRBJ2-5, with 10 bases that match TRBD2. Trimming cost V 5 bases and J 5 bases; bases outside gene matches: 8. The CDR3 length is 15 residues. CDR1 is MDHEN and CDR2 is SYDVKM in the germline V gene. The DNA of the CDR3 is TGTGCCAGCAGTGAGCCAGCGGGAGGGGGGGAGACCCAGTACTTC. This translates into CASSEPAGGGETQYF.

This chain links TRBV5-4 with TRBJ2-3; possibly TRBD1 for D (6 bases). The V and J ends lost 6 bases and 6 bases respectively, with 17 bases between them. Germline loops: CDR1 SGHNT, CDR2 YYREEE (reference sequence). This CDR3 is 14 amino acids long. Here the CDR3 reads CASTLGAASDTQYF. The CDR3, as DNA: TGTGCCAGCACCCTGGGGGCAGCTTCGGATACGCAGTATTTT.

The genes are TRBV6-5 and TRBJ1-4; D not resolved. Trimming took 0 bases from V and 0 from J, leaving 5 bases between them. The CDR3 covers 15 residues. Germline lookup yields CDR1 MNHEY and CDR2 SVGAGI. The CDR3 DNA is TGTGCCAGCAGTTACTCTTCGGCAACTAATGAAAAACTGTTTTTT. It encodes CASSYSSATNEKLFF.

The chain carries TRBV18 and TRBJ1-2; TRBD1 might be the D (5 bases). The germline CDR1 and CDR2 sequences are KGHSH and LQKENI. The CDR3 length is 14 residues. V was shortened by 2 bases and J by 1 base, with 8 bases between the two germline ends. The CDR3 loop is CASSPDSGNYGYTF. The CDR3 DNA is TGTGCCAGCTCACCAGACAGCGGTAACTATGGCTACACCTTC.

This chain uses TRBV7-2 with TRBJ1-5; D gene uncertain. The CDR3 consists of 14 residues. CDR1 is SGHTA and CDR2 is FQGNSA in the germline V gene. V lost 1 base to trimming and J lost 5 bases, with 9 bases between them. The chain's CDR3 is CASSLGPIDQPQHF. CDR3 in DNA: TGTGCCAGCAGCTTAGGCCCCATTGATCAGCCCCAGCATTTT.